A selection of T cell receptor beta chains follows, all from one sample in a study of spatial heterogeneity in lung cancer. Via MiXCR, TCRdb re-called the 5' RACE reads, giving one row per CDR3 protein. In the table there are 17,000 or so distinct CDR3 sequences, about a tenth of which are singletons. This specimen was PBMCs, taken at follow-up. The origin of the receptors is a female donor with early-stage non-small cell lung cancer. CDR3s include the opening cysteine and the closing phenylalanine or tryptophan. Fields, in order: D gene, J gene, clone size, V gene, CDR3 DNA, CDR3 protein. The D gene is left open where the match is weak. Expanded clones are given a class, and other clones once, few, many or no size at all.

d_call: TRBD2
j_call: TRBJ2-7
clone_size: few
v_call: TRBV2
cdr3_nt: TGTGCCAGCGGGTCGGGAGGGCCCCCCTACGAGCAGTACTTC
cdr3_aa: CASGSGGPPYEQYF

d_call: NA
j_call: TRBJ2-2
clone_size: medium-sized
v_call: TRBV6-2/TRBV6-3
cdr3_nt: TGTGCCAGCAGTTGGACAGCCTCCGGTGATGTCACCGGGGAGCTGTTTTTT
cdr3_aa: CASSWTASGDVTGELFF

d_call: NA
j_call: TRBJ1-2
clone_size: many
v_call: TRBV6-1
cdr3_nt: TGTGCCAGCAGACCCGTCCGCGGGACGACCTATGGCTACACCTTC
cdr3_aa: CASRPVRGTTYGYTF

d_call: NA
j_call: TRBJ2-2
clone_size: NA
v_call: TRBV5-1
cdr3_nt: TGCGCCAGCAGCTTGGTGATATTTACCACCGGGGAGCTGTTTTTT
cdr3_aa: CASSLVIFTTGELFF

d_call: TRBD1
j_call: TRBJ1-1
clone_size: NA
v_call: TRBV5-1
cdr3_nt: TGCGCCAGCAGCGCCGGGACAGGGCCGATGAACACTGAAGCTTTCTTT
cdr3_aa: CASSAGTGPMNTEAFF

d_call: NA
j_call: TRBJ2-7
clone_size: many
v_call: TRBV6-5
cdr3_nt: TGTGCCAGCAGTTACGGGGACAAAAGGAACGTTGAGCAGTACTTC
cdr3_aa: CASSYGDKRNVEQYF

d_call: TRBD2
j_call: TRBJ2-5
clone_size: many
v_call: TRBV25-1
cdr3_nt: TGTGCCAGCAGTGAATTTGCCACTAGCGATGGGACCCAGTACTTC
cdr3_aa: CASSEFATSDGTQYF

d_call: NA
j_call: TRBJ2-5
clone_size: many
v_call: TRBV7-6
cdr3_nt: TGTGCCAGCAGCTTAGCTCTTTCCACGGGGGAGACCCAGTACTTC
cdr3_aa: CASSLALSTGETQYF

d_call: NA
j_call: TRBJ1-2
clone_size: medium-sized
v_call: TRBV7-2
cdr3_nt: TGTGCCAGCAGCTGGGGCCCCTATGGCTACACCTTC
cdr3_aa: CASSWGPYGYTF

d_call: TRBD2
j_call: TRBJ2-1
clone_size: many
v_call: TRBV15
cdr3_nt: TGTGCCACCAGCAGAGGAGCGGGACTAGTCCAGGGTGAGCAGTTCTTC
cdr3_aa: CATSRGAGLVQGEQFF

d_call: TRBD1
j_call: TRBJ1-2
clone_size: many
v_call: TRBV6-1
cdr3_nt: TGTGCCAGCAGCAGCCCCCTCGGGACAGGTCGATCCTATGGCTACACCTTC
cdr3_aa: CASSSPLGTGRSYGYTF

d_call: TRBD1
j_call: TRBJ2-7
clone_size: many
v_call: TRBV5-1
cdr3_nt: TGCGCCAGCAGCGAACTGACAGGGCCCATAGGGGAGCAGTACTTC
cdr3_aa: CASSELTGPIGEQYF

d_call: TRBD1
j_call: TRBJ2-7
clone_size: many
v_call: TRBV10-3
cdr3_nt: TGTGCCATCAGGGAAGGGACAGGGCCTTTCGGGCAGTACTTC
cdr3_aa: CAIREGTGPFGQYF

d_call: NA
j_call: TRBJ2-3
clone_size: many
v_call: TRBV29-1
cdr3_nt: TGCAGCGTTGGTGCTAGCACAGATACGCAGTATTTT
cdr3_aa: CSVGASTDTQYF

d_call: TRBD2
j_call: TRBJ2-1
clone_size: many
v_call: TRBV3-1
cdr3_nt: TGTGCCAGCAGCCAAGATAGCGGGAGACACAATGAGCAGTTCTTC
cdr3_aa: CASSQDSGRHNEQFF

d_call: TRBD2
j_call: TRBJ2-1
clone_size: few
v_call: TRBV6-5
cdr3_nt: TGTGCCAGCCTCCCCGGAGGGGAGGGCTACAATGAGCAGTTCTTC
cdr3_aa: CASLPGGEGYNEQFF

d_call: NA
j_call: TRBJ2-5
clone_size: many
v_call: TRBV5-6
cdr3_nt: TGTGCCAGCAGTCGAACAGCCCAAGAGACCCAGTACTTC
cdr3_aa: CASSRTAQETQYF

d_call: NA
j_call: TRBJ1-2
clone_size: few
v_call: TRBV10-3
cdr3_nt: TGTGCCATCAGTGAGTCGAATTGGTTAGGCTACACCTTC
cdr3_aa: CAISESNWLGYTF

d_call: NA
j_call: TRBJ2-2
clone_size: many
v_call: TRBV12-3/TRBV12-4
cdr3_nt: TGTGCCAGCAGTTCAGGGGAAACCGGGGAGCTGTTTTTT
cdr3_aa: CASSSGETGELFF

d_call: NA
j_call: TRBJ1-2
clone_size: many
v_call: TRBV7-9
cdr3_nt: TGTGCCAGCAGCTTTGGGGGCTACTATGGCTACACCTTC
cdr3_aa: CASSFGGYYGYTF